This TCR beta chain is drawn from a study of spatial heterogeneity in lung cancer. This CDR3 spans 11 amino acids. CDR1 is GTSNPN and CDR2 is SVGIG in the germline V gene (reference sequence). V gave up 3 bases and J gave up 5 bases, with 7 bases separating them. Described time point: sample taken at primary tumor resection. Extraction of whole RNA from tumor, nontumor lung or frozen PBMC preceded unsorted sequencing. MiXCR was run by TCRdb on the 5' RACE reads, yielding one entry per CDR3 protein. The data contain tens of thousands of distinct CDR3 sequences, 10% to 15% of them seen just once; the ten biggest clones take up 7.2%.

The genes are TRBV30 and TRBJ1-2; D is possibly TRBD1 (6 bases). The source of this sequence is a male donor with early-stage non-small cell lung cancer. The specimen comprised PBMCs, sampled at surgery. CDR3 DNA sequence: TGTGCCTGGAGCGGGACATATGGCTACACCTTC. It is translated as CAWSGTYGYTF.